Detailed here is one T cell receptor beta chain. This clone's antigen is unknown. This may be a read error: a much more frequent sequence differs by one nucleotide. The data originate from a study of metastatic and nonmetastatic thyroid tumors (dated by TCRdb to about 2020). With respect to the entire study: Repertoires from peripheral blood and from tumor or nodule tissue samples of malignant and benign thyroid patients were compared.

Before undergoing thyroid surgery, none of the patients had been given any kind of treatment. Patient clinical samples collected from 2012 to 2018 were retrospectively analysed using T-cell receptor beta sequencing. To prepare the library, PCR was applied. TCRdb shows the sequencer as Illumina HiSeq 4000. High-throughput sequencing was used to profile the TCR beta-chain CDR3 region of every patient. The source study handled its data this way. CDR3 differences across clinicopathological groups were used to build a classifier for discriminating distant-metastatic papillary thyroid cancer patients. The Shannon index was used to assess repertoire diversity, and the Morisita-Horn index was used to assess tumor-blood repertoire similarity. TCRdb ran its own pipeline on the public reads, namely fastp trimming at Q25 and MiXCR clone calling, and kept in-frame beta chains. The V and J calls reflect TCRdb's pipeline rather than the authors' work. The sample table records approximately 25,000 clones; 15% of these occur just once. The ten largest clones add up to about 15% of the sample.

From cysteine to phenylalanine, the CDR3 is 12 amino acids long. The retained sequence is limited to the CDR3, 36 bases, with the frame set at the first base. The CDR1 and CDR2 encoded by the germline V gene are MGHDK and SYGVNS. Germline trimming: 7 bases from V, 4 bases from J; junction bases outside gene matches: 4. Findings and caveats that apply to the study as a whole: In both blood and tumor samples, TCR beta diversity was reported to be significantly higher in malignant tumors than in benign nodules.

This sequence was found in a male donor with papillary thyroid cancer or a benign thyroid nodule (not recorded which). Some clones in this sample may be carry-over from other donors' samples. The sequence joins TRBV25-1 to TRBJ2-7, and 7 junction bases match TRBD1. Material for sequencing was blood. The CDR3: CASMDRSYEQYF. The DNA reads TGTGCCAGCATGGACAGGAGTTACGAGCAGTACTTC.